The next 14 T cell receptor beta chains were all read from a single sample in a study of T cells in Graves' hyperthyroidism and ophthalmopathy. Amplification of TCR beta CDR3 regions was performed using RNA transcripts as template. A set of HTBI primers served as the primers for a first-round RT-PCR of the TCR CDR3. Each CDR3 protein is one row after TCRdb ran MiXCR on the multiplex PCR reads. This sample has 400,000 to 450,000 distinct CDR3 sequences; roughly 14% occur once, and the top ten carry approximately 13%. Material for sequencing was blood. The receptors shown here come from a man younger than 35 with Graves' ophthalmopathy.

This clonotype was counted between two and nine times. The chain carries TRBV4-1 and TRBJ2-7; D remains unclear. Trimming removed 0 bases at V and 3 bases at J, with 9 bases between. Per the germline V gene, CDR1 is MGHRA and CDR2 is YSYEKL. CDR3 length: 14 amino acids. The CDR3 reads CASSQDRDYYEQYF. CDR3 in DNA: TGCGCCAGCAGCCAAGATAGAGATTACTACGAGCAGTACTTC.

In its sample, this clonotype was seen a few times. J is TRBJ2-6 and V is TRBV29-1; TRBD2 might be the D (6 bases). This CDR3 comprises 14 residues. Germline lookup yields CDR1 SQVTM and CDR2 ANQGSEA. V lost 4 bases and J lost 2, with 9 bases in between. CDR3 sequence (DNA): TGCAGCGTTGTGCGGGGTACTGGGGCCAACGTCCTGACTTTC. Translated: CSVVRGTGANVLTF.

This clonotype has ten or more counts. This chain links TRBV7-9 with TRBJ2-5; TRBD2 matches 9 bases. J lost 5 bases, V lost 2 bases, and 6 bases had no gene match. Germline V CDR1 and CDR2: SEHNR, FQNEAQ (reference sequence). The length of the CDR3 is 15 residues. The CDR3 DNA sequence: TGTGCCAGCAGCTTACTCCACGCGGGAGGGGAGACCCAGTACTTC. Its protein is CASSLLHAGGETQYF.

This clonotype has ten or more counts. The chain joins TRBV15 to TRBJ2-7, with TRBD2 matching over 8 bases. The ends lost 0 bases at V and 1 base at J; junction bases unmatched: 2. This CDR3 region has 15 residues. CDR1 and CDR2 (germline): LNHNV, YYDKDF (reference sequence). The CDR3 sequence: CATSRDSGGSYEQYF. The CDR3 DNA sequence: TGTGCCACCAGCAGAGATTCGGGGGGGTCCTACGAGCAGTACTTC.

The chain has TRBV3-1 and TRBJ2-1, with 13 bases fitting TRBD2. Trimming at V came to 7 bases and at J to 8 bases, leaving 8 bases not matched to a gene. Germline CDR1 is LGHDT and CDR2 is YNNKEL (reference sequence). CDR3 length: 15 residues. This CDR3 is CASMTSGGPQDEQFF. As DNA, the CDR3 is TGTGCCAGCATGACTAGCGGGGGGCCTCAGGATGAGCAGTTCTTC.

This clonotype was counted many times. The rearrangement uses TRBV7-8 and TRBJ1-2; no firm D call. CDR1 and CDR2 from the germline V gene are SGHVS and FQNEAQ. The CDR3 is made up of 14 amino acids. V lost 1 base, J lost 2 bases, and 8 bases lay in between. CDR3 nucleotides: TGTGCCAGCAGCTTAGATATTCTAAACTATGGCTACACCTTC. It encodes CASSLDILNYGYTF.

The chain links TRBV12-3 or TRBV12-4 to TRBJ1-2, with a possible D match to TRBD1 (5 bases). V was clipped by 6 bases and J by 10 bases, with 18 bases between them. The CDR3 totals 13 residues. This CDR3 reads CASSQVGGSDYTF. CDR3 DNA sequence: TGTGCCAGCAGCCAAGTGGGGGGGTCGGACTACACCTTC.

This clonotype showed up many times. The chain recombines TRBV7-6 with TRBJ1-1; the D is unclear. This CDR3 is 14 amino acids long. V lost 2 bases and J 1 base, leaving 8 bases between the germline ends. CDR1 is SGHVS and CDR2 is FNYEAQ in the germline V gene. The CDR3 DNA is TGTGCCAGCAGCTTACCCCGAGGGAACACTGAAGCTTTCTTT. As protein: CASSLPRGNTEAFF.

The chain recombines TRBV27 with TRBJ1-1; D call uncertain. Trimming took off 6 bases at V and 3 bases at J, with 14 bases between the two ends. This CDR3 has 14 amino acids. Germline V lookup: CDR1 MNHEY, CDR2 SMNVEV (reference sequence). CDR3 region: CASRRVFRDTEAFF. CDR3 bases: TGTGCCAGCAGAAGGGTATTTAGGGACACTGAAGCTTTCTTT.

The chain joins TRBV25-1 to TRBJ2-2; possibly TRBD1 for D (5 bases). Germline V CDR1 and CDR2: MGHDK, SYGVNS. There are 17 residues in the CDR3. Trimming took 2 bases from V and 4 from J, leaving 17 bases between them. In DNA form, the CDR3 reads TGTGCCAGCAGTGAACGAGACAGCGAGCGAGTCACCGGGGAGCTGTTTTTT. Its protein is CASSERDSERVTGELFF.

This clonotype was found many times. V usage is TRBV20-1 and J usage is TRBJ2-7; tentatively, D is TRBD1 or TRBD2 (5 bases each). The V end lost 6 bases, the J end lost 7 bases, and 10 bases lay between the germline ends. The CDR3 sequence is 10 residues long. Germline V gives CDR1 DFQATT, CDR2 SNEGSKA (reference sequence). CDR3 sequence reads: CSAGWGEQYF. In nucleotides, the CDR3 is TGCAGTGCGGGGTGGGGGGAGCAGTACTTC.

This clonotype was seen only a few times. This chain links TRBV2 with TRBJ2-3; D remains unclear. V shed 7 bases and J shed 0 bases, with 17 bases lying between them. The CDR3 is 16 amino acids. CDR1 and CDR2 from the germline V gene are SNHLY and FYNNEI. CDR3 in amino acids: CASKPQPFYSTDTQYF. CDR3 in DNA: TGTGCCAGCAAGCCACAACCCTTTTATAGCACAGATACGCAGTATTTT.

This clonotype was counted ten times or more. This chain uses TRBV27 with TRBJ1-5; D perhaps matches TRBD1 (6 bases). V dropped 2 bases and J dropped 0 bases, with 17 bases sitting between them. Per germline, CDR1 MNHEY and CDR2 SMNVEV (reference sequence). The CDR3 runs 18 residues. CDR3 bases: TGTGCCAGCAGTTTAAGGTCGGGGGCGTTTTATAGCAATCAGCCCCAGCATTTT. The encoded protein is CASSLRSGAFYSNQPQHF.

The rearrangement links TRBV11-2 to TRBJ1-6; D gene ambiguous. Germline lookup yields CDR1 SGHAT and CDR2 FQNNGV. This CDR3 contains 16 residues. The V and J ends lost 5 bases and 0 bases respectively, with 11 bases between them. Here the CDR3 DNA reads TGTGCCAGCAGCATGAGGGCCAGCTCCTATAATTCACCCCTCCACTTT. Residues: CASSMRASSYNSPLHF.